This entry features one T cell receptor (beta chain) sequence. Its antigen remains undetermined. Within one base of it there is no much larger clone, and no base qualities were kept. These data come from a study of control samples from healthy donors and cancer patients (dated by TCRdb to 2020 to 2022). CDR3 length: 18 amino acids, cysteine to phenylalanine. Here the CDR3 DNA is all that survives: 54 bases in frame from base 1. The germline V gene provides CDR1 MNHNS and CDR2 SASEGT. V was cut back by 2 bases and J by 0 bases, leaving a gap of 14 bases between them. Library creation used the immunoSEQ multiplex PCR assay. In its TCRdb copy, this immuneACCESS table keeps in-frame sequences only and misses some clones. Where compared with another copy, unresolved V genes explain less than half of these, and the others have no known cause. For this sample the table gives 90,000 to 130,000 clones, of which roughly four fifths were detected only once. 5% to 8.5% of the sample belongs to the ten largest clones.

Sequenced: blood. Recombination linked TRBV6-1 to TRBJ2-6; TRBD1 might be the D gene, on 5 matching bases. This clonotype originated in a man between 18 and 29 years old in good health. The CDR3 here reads CASSESGRTSSGANVLTF. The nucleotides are TGTGCCAGCAGTGAATCCGGACGGACAAGCTCTGGGGCCAACGTCCTGACTTTC.